Following are 10 T cell receptor beta chains from one sample sequenced in a study of T cell responses to AZD1222 COVID-19 vaccine (dated by TCRdb to 2020 to 2022). Preparation of the library involved the immunoSEQ multiplex PCR assay. What TCRdb holds here is the immuneACCESS table cut down to in-frame rearrangements. Part of the clones is not present; checked against another copy, under half of the missing clones reflect an unresolved V gene, and the others are unexplained. Here the sample has some 110,000 clones; around 91% occur a single time. The ten largest clones take up approximately 3.1% of the sample. The time point label for this specimen denotes: baseline before first vaccination. Sequenced material: peripheral blood, taken on day 0 of AZD1222 vaccination. Receptor source: an adult in good health.

The chain is built from TRBV6-2 or TRBV6-3 and TRBJ2-7; D uncertain. Germline V gives CDR1 MNHEY, CDR2 SVGEGT. CDR3 length equals 15 residues. Trimming shortened V by 2 bases and J by 0 bases, and 11 bases separated the two germline ends. CDR3 bases: TGTGCCAGCAGTTACAGTGCTGGGGTCTCCTACGAGCAGTACTTC. Protein: CASSYSAGVSYEQYF.

This clone is labeled as medium-sized (0.01 to 0.1%). The V gene is TRBV7-3, the J gene TRBJ2-2, with 7 nucleotides matching TRBD1. This CDR3 spans 16 amino acids. The V gene end was trimmed by 3 bases and the J gene end by 2 bases; junction bases not matched to a gene: 6. Germline V gene lookup returns CDR1 SGHTA and CDR2 FQGTGA. CDR3 nucleotide sequence: TGTGCCAGCAGCTTTCCCCGGGACAGTAACACCGGGGAGCTGTTTTTT. It encodes CASSFPRDSNTGELFF.

The V call is TRBV6-5, the J call TRBJ1-2; 7 bases map to TRBD1. This CDR3 is 13 amino acids long. Germline CDR1 and CDR2: MNHEY and SVGAGI. The V gene end was trimmed by 6 bases and the J gene end by 5 bases; junction bases not matched to a gene: 6. CDR3 nucleotides: TGTGCCAGCAGGAGACAGGGCGGGTATGGCTACACCTTC. Amino acid sequence: CASRRQGGYGYTF.

The chain couples TRBV2 to TRBJ2-1, with TRBD2 matching 9 bases. This CDR3 has 13 residues. Trimming took 7 bases from V and 5 from J; bases not matched to a gene: 3. The germline gives CDR1 SNHLY, CDR2 FYNNEI. The DNA for the CDR3 is TGTGCCAGCACTCGACTAGCGGACAATGAGCAGTTCTTC. It codes for CASTRLADNEQFF.

The chain has TRBV7-6 and TRBJ1-1, with no clear D. This CDR3 contains 12 residues. CDR1 and CDR2 from the germline V gene are SGHVS and FNYEAQ. With 5 bases removed from V and 11 bases from J, the gap between germline ends came to 15 bases. The CDR3 loop reads CASSPLEDLAFF. Here the CDR3 DNA reads TGTGCCAGCAGCCCTCTAGAGGACCTGGCTTTCTTT.

The V gene is TRBV5-1, the J gene TRBJ1-1; no definite D call. Germline assignment: CDR1 SGHRS and CDR2 YFSETQ. This CDR3 has 15 amino acids. V lost 6 bases to trimming and J lost 1 base, with 16 bases between them. The CDR3 region is CASTRERLGNTEAFF. The CDR3 DNA follows: TGCGCCAGCACGAGGGAGCGTCTGGGGAACACTGAAGCTTTCTTT.

The rearrangement links TRBV18 to TRBJ2-1; 11 bases are shared with TRBD2. CDR3 length: 14 residues. Germline V CDR1 and CDR2: KGHSH, LQKENI. Trimming cost V 4 bases and J 6 bases; bases outside gene matches: 2. CDR3 protein: CASSRTSGPNEQFF. CDR3 in DNA: TGTGCCAGCTCACGGACTAGCGGGCCCAATGAGCAGTTCTTC.

V and J are TRBV6-5 and TRBJ1-5; D gene ambiguous. Germline CDR1 reads MNHEY; CDR2 reads SVGAGI. This CDR3 contains 13 residues. V was cut by 7 bases and J by 4 bases, with 11 bases left in between. The CDR3 nucleotides read TGTGCCAGCATAGGCAGTCCAAATCAGCCCCAGCATTTT. Amino acids: CASIGSPNQPQHF.

The rearrangement joins TRBV19 to TRBJ1-6; D is perhaps TRBD1 (5 bases). Trimming pared 6 bases from V and 0 bases from J, leaving 21 bases between. The CDR3 covers 19 residues. The germline V gene encodes CDR1 LNHDA and CDR2 SQIVND (reference sequence). CDR3 in DNA: TGTGCCAGTAGCCAGGGTTCAGCAGGATGGAGCTCCTATAATTCACCCCTCCACTTT. Translating gives CASSQGSAGWSSYNSPLHF.

DNA of the CDR3: TGCAGCGTTCAGGGCGCGGCCAGGGGTTCAGATACGCAGTATTTT. The encoded protein is CSVQGAARGSDTQYF. The rearrangement joins TRBV29-1 to TRBJ2-3; a weak D match, TRBD1 (6 bases). The CDR3 contains 15 residues. V was shortened by 5 bases and J by 4 bases, with 19 bases between the two germline ends. CDR1 and CDR2 from the germline V gene are SQVTM and ANQGSEA.